This T cell receptor beta chain is from a study of shared clonotypes between healthy human individuals (dated by TCRdb to 2020 to 2022). The study in broad terms: A couple of women and a few men aged 18 to 49 years were included in the cohort. For each donor, CD4 naive and CD4 memory were each run on three plates, CD8 naive on two plates, and CD8 memory on one plate. Blood TCR repertoires of about five healthy adults were deeply sequenced to estimate repertoire size and the extent of clonotype sharing between individuals. To increase sequencing depth and limit assay-specific biases, TCR repertoire library preparation and sequencing were carried out by different laboratories using diverse techniques. Leukapheresis yielded between about 0.8 and 8.9 billion PBMCs per donor. Results and caveats for the whole study, not just this receptor: Compared with non-shared clonotypes, clonotypes shared by all four sorted-subset donors had higher generation probabilities. Rarefaction of sorted-subset datasets indicated incomplete sequencing despite the large sequencing depth. Pairwise subsampling indicated that sequencing depth was expected to affect the degree of clonotype sharing among donors. Sampling was restricted to blood, and TCR repertoires in tissues likely differ from the TCR repertoires found in blood. Sharing across several donors was observed for about 4.8% of naive CD4, 3% to 3.5% of naive CD8, about 2.3% of memory CD4, and around 0.4% of memory CD8 clonotypes. Estimated clonotype richness was generally larger for naive than for memory subsets. The genetic and exposure-history diversity represented was limited by the small number of donors.

Comments on this clone: Its antigen is currently not known. Base qualities are not at hand, and no much larger clone is one base apart.

Using the deep immunoSEQ assay, TCR CDR3 regions were amplified from genomic DNA by multiplex PCR. Extracted genomic DNA from each cell subset was spread evenly across all wells of several immunoSEQ 96-well plates, with each plate serving as a replicate. For sorted subsets, about 200 ng genomic DNA, equal to 30,000 to 35,000 T cell genomes, was loaded into each replicate PCR. Purified libraries were quantified with a Qubit 3.0 fluorometer, sized on a Bioanalyzer 2100, and re-quantified with the KAPA Library Quantification kit. Each immunoSEQ 96-well plate was sequenced on its own single-read 150-cycle Illumina NextSeq 550 flow cell. Under the source paper's analysis protocol: Because the immunoSEQ output included only junctional sequences and no quality scores, the filtering could not be the same as the filtering used for full-length reads. To assign V/J genes and CDR3, sequences were annotated using PyIR, a Python wrapper for IgBLAST v1.9, with IMGT germline references. Reads were removed for weak V/J assignments (E-value above 1e-6), missing CDR3, stop codons, out-of-frame junctions, or ambiguous translated residues. A V3J clonotype was defined by an identical inferred V gene, J gene, and CDR3 amino acid sequence. To compute the percentage overlap between repertoires, the number of shared unique clonotypes was divided by the size of the smaller repertoire. Three approaches were used to assess repertoire richness: RTK rarefaction, the Chao1 estimator, and Recon v2.1 estimates of unobserved clonotypes. For all TCRbeta clonotypes obtained by the gDNA method from a few donors, generation probabilities were computed with OLGA. TCRdb limited this immuneACCESS table to in-frame rearrangements with V and J called. A share of clones is missing; checked studies link under half to unresolved V genes, and the rest is unexplained. D and trimming come from the DNA, and the V and J calls and clone size come from that table. Recorded for this sample are 400,000 to 600,000 clones; 95% to 97% of them occurred a single time. The ten largest clones take up under 0.065% of the sample.

Cut back by 4 bases and 5 bases, the V and J ends lie 14 bases apart. CDR1 and CDR2 were assigned from the germline V gene as SQVTM and ANQGSEA. The CDR3 holds 13 amino acids from the cysteine to the phenylalanine. Only CDR3 DNA is held: 39 bases, read in frame from base 1. The donors were healthy, HIV-negative adults with no recently reported acute infections or vaccinations. Every donor was a Caucasian adult living in Nashville, Tennessee, USA. CD4+ T cells were enriched through magnetic negative selection, after which naive cells were positively selected on CD45RA and the remaining negative fraction served as the memory subset. Blood was obtained by leukapheresis, after which PBMCs were separated by Ficoll-Histopaque density gradient centrifugation and cryopreserved in liquid nitrogen vapor phase. Analytical flow cytometry was used to check the purity and quantity of every magnetically sorted T cell population. Each sorted fraction had its genomic DNA isolated and then quantified by UV absorbance on a Nanodrop 2000c.

The source of this sequence is a woman aged 25 to 39 in good health. The sequenced sample was naive CD4+ T cells sorted from blood. Interpreted using the paper, the cell subset or site label stands for: CD45RA+ positively selected. The V and J genes are TRBV29-1 and TRBJ2-5; matching of 5 bases hints at TRBD2 as the D gene. The CDR3 protein sequence reads: CSVGNGVGETQYF. The DNA is TGCAGCGTTGGCAACGGGGTGGGGGAGACCCAGTACTTC. The full variable domain, with segments outside the CDR3 supplied by the reference TRBV29-1 and TRBJ2-5 proteins, appears as SAVISQKPSRDICQRGTSLTIQCQVDSQVTMMFWYRQQPGQSLTLIATANQGSEATYESGFVIDKFPISRPNLTFSTLTVSNMSPEDSSIYLCSVGNGVGETQYFGPGTRLLVL.